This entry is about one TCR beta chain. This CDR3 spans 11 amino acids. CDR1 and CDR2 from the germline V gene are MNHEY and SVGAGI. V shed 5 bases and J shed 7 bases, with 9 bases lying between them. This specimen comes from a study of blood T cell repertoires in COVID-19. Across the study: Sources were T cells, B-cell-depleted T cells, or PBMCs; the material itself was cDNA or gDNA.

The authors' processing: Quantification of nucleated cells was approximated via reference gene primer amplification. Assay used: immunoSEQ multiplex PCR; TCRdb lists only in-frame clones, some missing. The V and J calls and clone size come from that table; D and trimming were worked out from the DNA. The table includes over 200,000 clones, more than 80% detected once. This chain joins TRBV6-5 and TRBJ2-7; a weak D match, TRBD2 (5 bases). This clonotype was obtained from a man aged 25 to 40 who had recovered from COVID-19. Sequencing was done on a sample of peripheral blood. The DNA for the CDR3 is TGTGCCAGCAGTACGGGGTTGGAGCAGTACTTC. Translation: CASSTGLEQYF.